The present entry profiles one T cell receptor (beta chain) with its context. Its antigen is unknown. The germline V gene has CDR1 MNHEY and CDR2 SVGAGI. V gave up 4 bases and J gave up 3 bases; unmatched junction bases: 8. The CDR3 is 15 amino acids. Assay: immunoSEQ multiplex PCR; the TCRdb copy retains only in-frame clones and omits some. This sample has some 85,000 clones; approximately 91% occur once, and the top ten carry around 8%. This sample is part of a study of T cell responses to AZD1222 COVID-19 vaccine. Study as a whole: Researchers grouped second doses given at about 4 or about 12 weeks into one pool.

Findings and caveats of the study: When two AZD1222 doses had been given, Spike-specific TCR breadth and depth rose. The donor group comprised mostly white British people and more females; the analysis possibly underestimated clonal diversity. At study baseline, merely a handful of AZD1222 recipients were seropositive.

Material: peripheral blood, obtained on day 0 of AZD1222 vaccination. The sequence derives from an adult in good health. This rearrangement joins TRBV6-5 to TRBJ2-7, with 8 nucleotides matching TRBD1. This CDR3 reads CASSFSRTGLYEQYF. The CDR3 DNA is TGTGCCAGCAGTTTCTCCCGGACAGGGCTCTACGAGCAGTACTTC.